The 20 T cell receptor beta chains listed next were all sequenced from one sample in a study of shared clonotypes between healthy human individuals. Produced via immunoSEQ multiplex PCR; TCRdb's table is partial and in-frame only. This table holds roughly 1,000,000 clones, more than 75% found once. The source material was memory CD4+ T cells from PBMCs. Subset indicated: CD45RA-negative fraction. These receptors came from a man aged 18 to 29 in good health. Some clones in this sample may be carry-over from other donors' samples.

This clone has at least ten counts. The chain uses TRBV5-1 and TRBJ1-2; D is possibly TRBD1 (6 bases). V lost 4 bases and J 2 bases, leaving 15 bases between the germline ends. Germline V CDR1 and CDR2: SGHRS, YFSETQ. This CDR3 has 15 amino acids. CDR3 amino acids: CASSLGHAVNYGYTF. In DNA form, the CDR3 reads TGCGCCAGCAGCCTGGGACACGCCGTAAACTATGGCTACACCTTC.

V is TRBV19 and J is TRBJ2-7; D might be TRBD2 (5 bases). The V gene's germline CDR1 is LNHDA and CDR2 SQIVND (reference sequence). Between the trimmed V and J ends, which lost 5 bases and 0 bases, there was a span of 17 bases. The CDR3 covers 16 residues. CDR3 protein: CASSWGVGWSSYEQYF. The CDR3 DNA reads TGTGCCAGTAGTTGGGGAGTGGGATGGAGCTCCTACGAGCAGTACTTC.

The CDR3 nucleotides read TGTGCCAGCAGCCGACAGGGAGGTTACGAGCAGTACTTC. Translation gives CASSRQGGYEQYF. The genes are TRBV7-3 and TRBJ2-7; a weak D match, TRBD1 (7 bases). The CDR3 covers 13 residues. CDR1 is SGHTA, CDR2 FQGTGA, per germline. V was cut by 5 bases and J by 4 bases, with 12 bases left in between.

V and J are TRBV5-1 and TRBJ1-1; no clear D. This CDR3 region has 14 residues. Germline-derived CDR1 and CDR2 are SGHRS and YFSETQ. V shed 4 bases and J shed 8 bases, with 18 bases lying between them. DNA for the CDR3: TGCGCCAGCAGCCGGAATCCCACGCCCAGGGAAGCTTTCTTT. The encoded protein is CASSRNPTPREAFF.

The chain is built from TRBV5-4 and TRBJ2-7, with D possibly being TRBD2 (6 bases). Trimming removed 4 bases at V and 0 bases at J, with 14 bases between. The CDR3 spans 15 residues. Germline CDR1 reads SGHNT; CDR2 reads YYREEE (reference sequence). The CDR3 bases are TGTGCCAGCAGCCAGACTAGGGGTAGCTCCTACGAGCAGTACTTC. The encoded protein is CASSQTRGSSYEQYF.

The rearrangement uses TRBV6-5 and TRBJ1-1; D is ambiguous. The CDR3 is made up of 15 amino acids. The germline CDR1 and CDR2 sequences are MNHEY and SVGAGI. The V gene lost 0 bases and the J gene lost 5 bases, with 13 bases spanning the gap. The CDR3 DNA sequence: TGTGCCAGCAGTTACTCGAGGGCCCCGGAGACTGAAGCTTTCTTT. Translated, it gives CASSYSRAPETEAFF.

This chain uses TRBV4-2 with TRBJ2-3, with a weak D call TRBD1 (6 bases). Per the germline V gene, CDR1 is LGHNA and CDR2 is YNFKEQ. Between the trimmed V and J ends, which lost 0 bases and 2 bases, there was a span of 9 bases. This CDR3 has 15 amino acids. CDR3 DNA: TGTGCCAGCAGCCAAGAGGGACAACACACAGATACGCAGTATTTT. This translates into CASSQEGQHTDTQYF.

V usage is TRBV6-5 and J usage is TRBJ1-1; D is possibly TRBD1 (5 bases). This CDR3 spans 13 amino acids. V dropped 5 bases and J dropped 11 bases, with 18 bases sitting between them. Germline V gene sequence: CDR1 MNHEY, CDR2 SVGAGI. CDR3 sequence (DNA): TGTGCCAGCAGTCGAGAGCAGGGTAGGAGGGCTTTCTTT. It is translated as CASSREQGRRAFF.

The V gene is TRBV4-1, the J gene TRBJ1-5, with 10 bases matching TRBD1. The CDR3 covers 16 residues. Germline CDR1 MGHRA, CDR2 YSYEKL. The V gene end was trimmed by 4 bases and the J gene end by 4 bases; junction bases not matched to a gene: 7. The CDR3 DNA is TGCGCCAGCAGCCGAGCGGGACAGGGGAAGAATCAGCCCCAGCATTTT. It yields the protein CASSRAGQGKNQPQHF.

The J gene is TRBJ2-2, the V gene TRBV5-1; D is uncertain. CDR3 length equals 15 residues. Germline loops: CDR1 SGHRS, CDR2 YFSETQ. Trimming stripped 0 bases from V and 1 base from J, with 7 bases between. The CDR3: CASSLAVENTGELFF. For the CDR3, the DNA is TGCGCCAGCAGCTTGGCCGTGGAGAACACCGGGGAGCTGTTTTTT. The full variable domain, its missing parts supplied by reference TRBV5-1 and TRBJ2-2, is KAGVTQTPRYLIKTRGQQVTLSCSPISGHRSVSWYQQTPGQGLQFLFEYFSETQRNKGNFPGRFSGRQFSNSRSEMNVSTLELGDSALYLCASSLAVENTGELFFGEGSRLTVL.

This clone was detected many times. The same CDR3 is also encoded by other DNA sequences in this sample. The genes are TRBV1 and TRBJ2-2; the D call in the table, TRBD1, was not verified against the DNA. TRBV1 is a pseudogene locus. The CDR3 length is 21 residues. The CDR3 sequence: CTSSQSSAGTGGKTNTGELFF. Written as DNA, the CDR3 is TGCACCAGCAGCCAATCTTCCGCCGGGACAGGGGGGAAAACGAACACCGGGGAGCTGTTTTTT.

DNA for the CDR3: TGTGCCAGAAGCCTCGATGAAAAACTGTTTTTT. Translation gives CARSLDEKLFF. J is TRBJ1-4 and V is TRBV5-3; no clear D. TRBV5-3 is an open reading frame, and its role is uncertain. Trimming stripped 4 bases from V and 6 bases from J, with 4 bases between. The CDR3 is 11 residues long.

For this clone: A far more abundant clone sits one base away, making this likely a read error. The chain is built from TRBV7-2 and TRBJ2-5, with D unclear. This CDR3 spans 14 amino acids. From germline, CDR1 is SGHTA and CDR2 FQGNSA. The CDR3 nucleotides are TGTGCCGGCAGCTTAGGGAATCGGCAAGAGACCCAGTACTTC. Protein: CAGSLGNRQETQYF.

The chain recombines TRBV27 with TRBJ2-7; D may correspond to TRBD1 or TRBD2 (5 bases each). The ends were cut back, 6 bases at V and 4 bases at J, with 16 bases in the middle. The germline V gene has CDR1 MNHEY and CDR2 SMNVEV (reference sequence). The CDR3 extends over 14 amino acids. CDR3 region: CASSLPGRTYEQYF. For the CDR3, the DNA is TGTGCCAGCAGCCTACCGGGACGGACGTACGAGCAGTACTTC.

This clone was detected only once. The chain has TRBV2 and TRBJ2-2, with D possibly matching TRBD2 (7 bases). This CDR3 is built from 17 residues. Germline lookup yields CDR1 SNHLY and CDR2 FYNNEI. V lost 6 bases and J 4 bases, leaving 21 bases between the germline ends. The CDR3 sequence: CASSPVGGRWVTGELFF. As DNA, the CDR3 is TGTGCCAGCAGCCCAGTGGGGGGGCGATGGGTCACCGGGGAGCTGTTTTTT.

The rearrangement links TRBV5-4 to TRBJ2-7, with D maybe TRBD1 (6 bases). CDR1 SGHNT and CDR2 YYREEE come from the germline V gene (reference sequence). The ends were cut back, 0 bases at V and 6 bases at J, with 19 bases in the middle. The CDR3 runs 16 residues. CDR3 protein: CASSLEVWDTSSEQYF. The CDR3, as DNA: TGTGCCAGCAGCTTGGAAGTTTGGGACACCTCCAGCGAGCAGTACTTC.

The genes are TRBV7-2 and TRBJ2-5; tentatively, D is TRBD2 (6 bases). Germline V gene sequence: CDR1 SGHTA, CDR2 FQGNSA. V lost 1 base and J lost 5, with 11 bases in between. The CDR3 sequence is 14 residues long. Written as DNA, the CDR3 is TGTGCCAGCAGCTTAGAGCTGGGGAGGGAGACCCAGTACTTC. Translating gives CASSLELGRETQYF.

This chain uses TRBV5-4 with TRBJ2-5; TRBD1 matches at 10 bases. CDR3 size: 16 residues. V trimming: 5 bases; J trimming: 2 bases; junction bases outside the gene matches: 9. From germline, CDR1 is SGHNT and CDR2 YYREEE (reference sequence). This CDR3 is CASSSGTGEGQETQYF. CDR3 bases: TGTGCCAGCAGTTCGGGGACAGGGGAGGGACAAGAGACCCAGTACTTC.

The J gene is TRBJ2-7, the V gene TRBV25-1; TRBD1 aligns across 9 bases. The V segment lost 6 bases and the J segment 3 bases; nucleotides outside the gene matches: 3. Germline V lookup: CDR1 MGHDK, CDR2 SYGVNS. The CDR3 spans 13 residues. CDR3 coding DNA: TGTGCCAGCAGCAGGGACAGGGTCTACGAGCAGTACTTC. Its translation: CASSRDRVYEQYF.

This clone was counted only a few times. The V gene is TRBV2, the J gene TRBJ2-5; D is unresolved. CDR3 length: 12 amino acids. Trimming left V 6 bases short and J 5 bases short, with 10 bases between. The germline V gene has CDR1 SNHLY and CDR2 FYNNEI. The CDR3 loop reads CASSRLRETQYF. The DNA of the CDR3 is TGTGCCAGCAGCCGATTGAGGGAGACCCAGTACTTC.